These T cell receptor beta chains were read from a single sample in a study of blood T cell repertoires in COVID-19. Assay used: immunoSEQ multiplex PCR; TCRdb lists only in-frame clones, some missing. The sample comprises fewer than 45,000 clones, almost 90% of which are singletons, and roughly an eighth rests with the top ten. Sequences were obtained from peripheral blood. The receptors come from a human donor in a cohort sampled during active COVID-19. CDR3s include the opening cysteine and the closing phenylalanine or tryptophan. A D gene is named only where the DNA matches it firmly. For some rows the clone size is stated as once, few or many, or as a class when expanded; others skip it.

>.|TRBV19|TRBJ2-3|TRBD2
CASSDTGTRGRDTQYF
TGTGCCAGTAGTGATACCGGGACTAGGGGCAGGGATACGCAGTATTTT
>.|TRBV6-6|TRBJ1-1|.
CASSYGGTEAFF
TGTGCCAGCAGTTATGGAGGCACTGAAGCTTTCTTT
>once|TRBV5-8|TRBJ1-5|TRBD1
CASSLDRGNQPQHF
TGTGCCAGCAGCCTCGACAGGGGGAATCAGCCCCAGCATTTT
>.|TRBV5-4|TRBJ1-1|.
CASSSPTGTEAFF
TGTGCCAGCAGCTCGCCAACCGGGACTGAAGCTTTCTTT
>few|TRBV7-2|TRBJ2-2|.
CASSLSSGSGELFF
TGTGCCAGCAGCTTATCTAGTGGGTCCGGGGAGCTGTTTTTT
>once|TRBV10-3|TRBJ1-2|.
CAISESGVGYGYTF
TGTGCCATCAGTGAGTCCGGGGTGGGCTATGGCTACACCTTC
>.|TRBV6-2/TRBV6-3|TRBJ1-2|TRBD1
CASSYSGTALFIKGYTF
TGTGCCAGCAGTTACTCCGGGACAGCCCTCTTTATTAAAGGCTACACCTTC
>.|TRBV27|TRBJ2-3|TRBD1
CASSLDRAPDTQYF
TGTGCCAGCAGTCTCGACAGGGCTCCCGATACGCAGTATTTT
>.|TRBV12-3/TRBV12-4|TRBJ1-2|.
CASSRESSYGYTF
TGTGCCAGCAGTCGCGAGAGTAGCTATGGCTACACCTTC
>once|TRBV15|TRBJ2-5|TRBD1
CATSRAIIQGEETQYF
TGTGCCACCAGCAGAGCCATCATTCAGGGGGAAGAGACCCAGTACTTC
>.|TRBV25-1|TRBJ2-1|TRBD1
CASSTGTGEYYEQFF
TGTGCCAGCAGCACCGGGACAGGGGAATACTATGAGCAGTTCTTC
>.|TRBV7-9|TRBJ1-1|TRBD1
CASSLDGTGGAFF
TGTGCCAGCAGCTTAGATGGGACAGGGGGAGCTTTCTTT
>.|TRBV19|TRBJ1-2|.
CASSIDSLYGYTF
TGTGCCAGTAGTATAGATTCCCTCTATGGCTACACCTTC
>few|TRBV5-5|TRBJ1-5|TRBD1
CASSYGQGVWPQHF
TGTGCCAGCAGCTATGGACAGGGAGTTTGGCCCCAGCATTTT
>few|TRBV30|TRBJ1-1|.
CAWSVSGKGAEAFF
TGTGCCTGGAGTGTAAGTGGGAAGGGGGCTGAAGCTTTCTTT
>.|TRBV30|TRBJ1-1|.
CASHGGAGAFF
TGTGCCTCCCACGGCGGCGCGGGAGCTTTCTTT
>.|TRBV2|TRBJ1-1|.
CASTLRGEAFF
TGTGCCAGCACCTTACGAGGTGAAGCTTTCTTT
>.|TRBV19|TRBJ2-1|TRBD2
CASAGSSGGQTYNEQFF
TGTGCCAGTGCCGGGAGTAGCGGGGGCCAAACCTACAATGAGCAGTTCTTC
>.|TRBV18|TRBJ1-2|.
CASSKQGNSQTVQNYGYTF
TGTGCCAGCTCAAAACAGGGAAACAGCCAAACCGTGCAAAACTATGGCTACACCTTC
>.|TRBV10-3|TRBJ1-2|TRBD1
CATRTGGINYGYTF
TGTGCCACGAGGACAGGGGGGATTAACTATGGCTACACCTTC
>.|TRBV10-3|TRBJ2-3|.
CAISDLTDTQYF
TGTGCCATCAGTGATTTAACAGATACGCAGTATTTT
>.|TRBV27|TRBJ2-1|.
CASSSLVGEQFF
TGTGCCAGCAGTAGTCTAGTCGGTGAGCAGTTCTTC